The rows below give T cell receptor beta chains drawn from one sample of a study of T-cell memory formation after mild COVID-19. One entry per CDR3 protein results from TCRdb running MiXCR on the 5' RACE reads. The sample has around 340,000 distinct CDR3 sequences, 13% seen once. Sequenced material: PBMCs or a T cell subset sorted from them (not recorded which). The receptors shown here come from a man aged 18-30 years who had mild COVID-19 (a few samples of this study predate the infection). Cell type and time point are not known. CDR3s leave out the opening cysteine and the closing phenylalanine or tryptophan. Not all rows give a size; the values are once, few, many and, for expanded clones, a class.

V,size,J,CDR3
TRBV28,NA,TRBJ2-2,ASSQTTVNTGELF
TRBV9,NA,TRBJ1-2,ASRGDGIYGYT
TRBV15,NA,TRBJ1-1,ATSRDRGPNTEAF
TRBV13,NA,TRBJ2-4,ASSPGATGAPNIQY
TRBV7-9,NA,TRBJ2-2,ASRADRGANTGELF
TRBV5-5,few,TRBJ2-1,ASSLVVSPRNEQF
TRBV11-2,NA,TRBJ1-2,ASSLFQGADYGYT
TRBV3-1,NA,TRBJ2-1,ASSERTAYNEQF
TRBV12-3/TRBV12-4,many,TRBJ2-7,ASKILGLPEQY
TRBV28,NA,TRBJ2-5,ASSLAAAGQETQY
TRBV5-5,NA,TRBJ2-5,ASRQALLAAEETQY
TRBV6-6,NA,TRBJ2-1,ASADRGHSYNEQF
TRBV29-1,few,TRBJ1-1,SAKRGPEAF
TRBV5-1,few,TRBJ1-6,ASKPWTGANSPLH
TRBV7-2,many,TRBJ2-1,ASSPRGAPYNEQF